A single sample gave rise to the 11 T cell receptor beta chains below, sequenced in a study of persistence of HIV-infected CD4 T cells. No antigen has been identified for these receptors. This was the immunoSEQ version 4 assay in survey mode. Some clones are missing from TCRdb's copy, which holds only in-frame ones; the method was immunoSEQ multiplex PCR. The sample includes about 41,000 clones, about 84% of them seen just once. An overlapping HIV-1 Gag peptide pool stimulated these cells at about 1 ug/peptide/mL. CD40L-negative CD69-negative CD45RO-high memory CD4+ T cells were sorted as populations depleted of antigen-responding cells. The sequencing here drew on CD4+ T cells sorted from PBMCs after roughly 18-hour stimulation, taken from a patient who received antiretroviral therapy. These TCRs come from an adult man with HIV who was CMV-seropositive.

The chain has TRBV14 and TRBJ1-6, with 9 positions matching TRBD1. V shed 4 bases and J 7 bases; nucleotides not matched to a gene: 8. Germline CDR1 reads SGHDN; CDR2 reads FVKESK. The CDR3 runs 16 residues. CDR3 amino acids: CASSPRDRVGNSPLHF. The CDR3 coding sequence is TGTGCCAGCAGCCCCAGGGACAGGGTGGGCAATTCACCCCTCCACTTT.

The chain employs TRBV6-4 and TRBJ1-1, with unresolved D. Trimming pared 3 bases from V and 0 bases from J, leaving 5 bases between. This CDR3 region has 13 residues. The germline V gene encodes CDR1 MRHNA and CDR2 SNTAGT. CDR3 sequence (DNA): TGTGCCAGCAGTGAAGAAGTGAACACTGAAGCTTTCTTT. Residues: CASSEEVNTEAFF.

The chain has TRBV7-2 and TRBJ2-3; tentatively, D is TRBD2 (6 bases). V lost 3 bases and J lost 1, with 14 bases in between. Germline V CDR1 and CDR2: SGHTA, FQGNSA. The CDR3 runs 16 residues. CDR3 sequence (DNA): TGTGCCAGCAGCTTGGGGACTGGACGGGGCACAGATACGCAGTATTTT. This codes for CASSLGTGRGTDTQYF.

CDR3 residues: CAWSVPKGRGGNQPQHF. In nucleotides, the CDR3 is TGTGCCTGGAGTGTACCGAAGGGACGGGGTGGCAATCAGCCCCAGCATTTT. The chain joins TRBV30 to TRBJ1-5; TRBD1 might be the D (5 bases). The germline CDR1 and CDR2 sequences are GTSNPN and SVGIG (reference sequence). V was clipped by 0 bases and J by 2 bases, with 17 bases between them. The CDR3 extends over 17 amino acids.

The chain uses TRBV6-5 and TRBJ2-3, with D perhaps matching TRBD1 or TRBD2 (5 bases each). Trimming took 2 bases from V and 0 from J, leaving 6 bases between them. Germline CDR1 is MNHEY and CDR2 is SVGAGI. The CDR3 length is 14 residues. The DNA for the CDR3 is TGTGCCAGCAGTTACCGGGACAGCACAGATACGCAGTATTTT. Encoded protein: CASSYRDSTDTQYF.

This rearrangement joins TRBV15 to TRBJ1-6, with 7 positions matching TRBD1. The CDR3 is made up of 14 amino acids. Germline loops: CDR1 LNHNV, CDR2 YYDKDF (reference sequence). Losses at the gene ends were 0 bases for V and 10 bases for J; bases not matched to a gene: 3. The CDR3 sequence: CATSRDRGWSPLHF. In nucleotides, the CDR3 is TGTGCCACCAGCAGAGACAGGGGGTGGTCACCCCTCCACTTT. The full variable domain, its missing parts supplied by reference TRBV15 and TRBJ1-6, is DAMVIQNPRYQVTQFGKPVTLSCSQTLNHNVMYWYQQKSSQAPKLLFHYYDKDFNNEADTPDNFQSRRPNTSFCFLDIRSPGLGDTAMYLCATSRDRGWSPLHFGNGTRLTVT.

The chain has TRBV7-2 and TRBJ1-1, with D perhaps TRBD1 (5 bases). This CDR3 is 14 amino acids long. Trimming pared 1 base from V and 6 bases from J, leaving 12 bases between. The germline gives CDR1 SGHTA, CDR2 FQGNSA. CDR3 in amino acids: CASSLGGYRPEAFF. The CDR3 DNA follows: TGTGCCAGCAGCTTAGGGGGGTACAGGCCTGAAGCTTTCTTT.

The J gene is TRBJ1-1, the V gene TRBV30; D is unresolved. Germline loops: CDR1 GTSNPN, CDR2 SVGIG (reference sequence). The CDR3 consists of 13 residues. Trimming stripped 0 bases from V and 1 base from J, with 6 bases between. In DNA, the CDR3 is TGTGCCTGGAGTGTACTCTCGAACACTGAAGCTTTCTTT. This codes for CAWSVLSNTEAFF.

The rearrangement joins TRBV5-1 to TRBJ1-2; D perhaps matches TRBD1 (5 bases). The germline gives CDR1 SGHRS, CDR2 YFSETQ. Trimming left V 1 base short and J 8 bases short, with 18 bases between. The CDR3 is 15 residues long. CDR3 nucleotides: TGCGCCAGCAGCTTGCAGTCCGGGACGGTCTCGGGCTACACCTTC. Translated: CASSLQSGTVSGYTF.

This chain joins TRBV14 and TRBJ2-3; TRBD2 matches at 11 bases. CDR1 and CDR2 from the germline V gene are SGHDN and FVKESK. This CDR3 spans 21 amino acids. J lost 1 base, V lost 1 base, and 16 bases had no gene match. Here the CDR3 DNA reads TGTGCCAGCAGCCAAGTTCCGACAGGGTCGGGGACTAGCGGACGCACAGATACGCAGTATTTT. Translation gives CASSQVPTGSGTSGRTDTQYF.

This rearrangement joins TRBV5-6 to TRBJ1-4; 8 bases map to TRBD1. V was pared by 0 bases and J by 5 bases, with 3 bases of the junction left unmatched. Germline CDR1 is SGHDT and CDR2 is YYEEEE. The CDR3 loop spans 15 amino acids. The CDR3 region is CASSLAGQGNEKLFF. CDR3 coding DNA: TGTGCCAGCAGCTTGGCCGGACAGGGAAATGAAAAACTGTTTTTT. Full variable domain (outside the CDR3, taken from reference TRBV5-6 and TRBJ1-4): DAGVTQSPTHLIKTRGQQVTLRCSPKSGHDTVSWYQQALGQGPQFIFQYYEEEERQRGNFPDRFSGHQFPNYSSELNVNALLLGDSALYLCASSLAGQGNEKLFFGSGTQLSVL.